These T cell receptor beta chains were read from a single sample in a study of human T cells and chemical hapten exposure. TCRdb redid the calling of the RACE reads with MiXCR, one entry per CDR3 protein. This table holds 380,000 or so distinct CDR3 sequences, about 4.4% found once. The sequencing used whole blood, collected in connection with sensitization to the hapten diphenylcyclopropenone (DPC). The receptors were gathered from a woman aged 50 to 65 with alopecia areata. Some clones in this sample may be carry-over from other donors' samples. Each CDR3 is given with its conserved first and last residue. A D gene is named only where the DNA matches it firmly. Expanded clones get a size class; other rows say once, few or many, or leave the size out.

TGCGCCAGCAGCTTTGGACAGCGCACAGATACGCAGTATTTT CASSFGQRTDTQYF 14 TRBJ2-3 many NA TRBV5-1
TGCAGTGCACTGTCAGGGGTCTATGGCTACACCTTC CSALSGVYGYTF 12 TRBJ1-2 many NA TRBV20-1
TGTGCCAGCAGCTTAGTGGCAGGCAATTCACCCCTCCACTTT CASSLVAGNSPLHF 14 TRBJ1-6 many NA TRBV11-2
TGTGCCAGCGGTACCCAGAACTATGGCTACACCTTC CASGTQNYGYTF 12 TRBJ1-2 many NA TRBV12-3/TRBV12-4
TGTGCCAGCAGCCAAGAGGGAACTCAGCCCCAGCATTTT CASSQEGTQPQHF 13 TRBJ1-5 few NA TRBV3-1
TGTGCCAGCAGTTACCAGCGGGCCCCTCGGGATACGCAGTATTTT CASSYQRAPRDTQYF 15 TRBJ2-3 many NA TRBV6-5
TGTGCCAGCAGCCAAGATCACAGGGAGGGTTCACCCCTCCACTTT CASSQDHREGSPLHF 15 TRBJ1-6 many NA TRBV4-2
TGCGCCAGCAGCCAAGATCTACCAACTAATGAAAAACTGTTTTTT CASSQDLPTNEKLFF 15 TRBJ1-4 many NA TRBV4-1
TGTGCCACCAGCAGAGACCGGACTCCTAGGGAGCAGTACTTC CATSRDRTPREQYF 14 TRBJ2-7 many NA TRBV15
TGCGCCAGCAGCCAAGACGCGGTAGCGGGGGCCGGGGAGCTGTTTTTT CASSQDAVAGAGELFF 16 TRBJ2-2 few TRBD2 TRBV4-3
TGCAGTGCTAGAACGACTAGCGGTTCCTCCTACGAGCAGTACTTC CSARTTSGSSYEQYF 15 TRBJ2-7 many TRBD2 TRBV20-1
TGTGCCATCAGTGATGTCAGGGGGCAGGGTGAGCAGTTCTTC CAISDVRGQGEQFF 14 TRBJ2-1 few TRBD1 TRBV10-3
TGCAGCGGGGCGGAAAATAGCAATCAGCCCCAGCATTTT CSGAENSNQPQHF 13 TRBJ1-5 many NA TRBV29-1
TGTGCCAGCACCTGGGGGGCGAACACTGAAGCTTTCTTT CASTWGANTEAFF 13 TRBJ1-1 many NA TRBV12-3/TRBV12-4
TGTGCCAGCAGCGAAAATAGCAATCAGCCCCAGCATTTT CASSENSNQPQHF 13 TRBJ1-5 many NA TRBV9
TGTGCCAGCAATCCTTCCCCGGACGGGTACACTGAAGCTTTCTTT CASNPSPDGYTEAFF 15 TRBJ1-1 few NA TRBV28
TGCGCCAGCAGCCTCCAACAGGGGGCTAGGAACGAGCAGTACTTC CASSLQQGARNEQYF 15 TRBJ2-7 many TRBD1 TRBV5-1
TGTGCTATGACTAGCGGATTCTACGAGCAGTACTTC CAMTSGFYEQYF 12 TRBJ2-7 many TRBD2 TRBV9
TGTGCCAGCAGCCAGGGGTGGGGAAGTGAAGCTTTCTTT CASSQGWGSEAFF 13 TRBJ1-1 many NA TRBV2
TGTGCCAGCAGAGAACCCGACAACGTAGGTCAGCCCCAGCATTTT CASREPDNVGQPQHF 15 TRBJ1-5 NA NA TRBV6-2/TRBV6-3
TGTGCCAGCACCGGGACGGACTCCTACGAGCAGTACTTC CASTGTDSYEQYF 13 TRBJ2-7 NA NA TRBV6-5
TGTGCCAGCAGTGACGGGACTGTCGATAGCAATCAGCCCCAGCATTTT CASSDGTVDSNQPQHF 16 TRBJ1-5 many NA TRBV2
TGTGCCAGCAGCTTACGGGCTAGCGGGAGGGTCACTGGGGCCAACGTCCTGACTTTC CASSLRASGRVTGANVLTF 19 TRBJ2-6 many TRBD2 TRBV7-8
TGTGCCAGCAGTCTTACCATGATTGAGGGAGCGGGGGAGACCCAGTACTTC CASSLTMIEGAGETQYF 17 TRBJ2-5 NA TRBD2 TRBV6-2/TRBV6-3
TGTGCCTGGAGCCACAGGGAGAGCTCCTACAATGAGCAGTTCTTC CAWSHRESSYNEQFF 15 TRBJ2-1 many NA TRBV30